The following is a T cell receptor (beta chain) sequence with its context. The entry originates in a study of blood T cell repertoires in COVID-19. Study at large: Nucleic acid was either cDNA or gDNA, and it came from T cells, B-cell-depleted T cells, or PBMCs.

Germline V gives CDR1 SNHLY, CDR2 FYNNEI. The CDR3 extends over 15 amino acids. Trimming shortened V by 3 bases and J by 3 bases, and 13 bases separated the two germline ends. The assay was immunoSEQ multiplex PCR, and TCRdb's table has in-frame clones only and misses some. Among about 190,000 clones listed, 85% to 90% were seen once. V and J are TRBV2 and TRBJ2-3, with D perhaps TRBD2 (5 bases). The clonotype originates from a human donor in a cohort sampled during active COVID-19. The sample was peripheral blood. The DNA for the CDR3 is TGTGCCAGCAGTGACCGATCCCCGGGAACAGATACGCAGTATTTT. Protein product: CASSDRSPGTDTQYF.